The 29 T cell receptor beta chains below all came from one sample that was sequenced in a study of blood T cell repertoires in COVID-19. Using immunoSEQ multiplex PCR, the repertoire was profiled, and TCRdb retains in-frame clones only, with some absent. Among under 200,000 clones listed, 88% were seen once. The sample taken for sequencing was peripheral blood. The receptors were sampled from a man aged 60 to 69 with acute or convalescent COVID-19.

V is TRBV30 and J is TRBJ2-2; D possibly corresponds to TRBD2 (5 bases). The CDR3 runs to 13 residues. CDR1 and CDR2 from the germline V gene are GTSNPN and SVGIG (reference sequence). V was trimmed by 1 base and J by 6 bases, leaving 9 bases between them. CDR3: CAWSAAGPGELFF. CDR3 nucleotides: TGTGCCTGGAGTGCCGCGGGTCCCGGGGAGCTGTTTTTT.

The gene calls are TRBV29-1 and TRBJ1-3, with 7 bases that match TRBD1. CDR3 size: 13 residues. Germline V gives CDR1 SQVTM, CDR2 ANQGSEA. The V segment lost 5 bases and the J segment 3 bases; nucleotides outside the gene matches: 4. The DNA for the CDR3 is TGCAGCGTTCAAGGGGGCGGTGGAAACACCATATATTTT. Translated, it gives CSVQGGGGNTIYF.

This rearrangement joins TRBV11-2 to TRBJ2-7; a weak D match, TRBD2 (6 bases). The CDR3 is 16 amino acids. V was cut by 5 bases and J by 2 bases, with 19 bases left in between. Germline CDR1 is SGHAT and CDR2 is FQNNGV. The CDR3 reads CASSATAYGGTYEQYF. In DNA form, the CDR3 reads TGTGCCAGCAGCGCCACGGCCTACGGCGGGACCTACGAGCAGTACTTC.

J is TRBJ2-5 and V is TRBV5-4, with 10 bases that match TRBD1. Looked up from germline, CDR1 is SGHNT and CDR2 is YYREEE (reference sequence). V shed 2 bases and J 3 bases; nucleotides not matched to a gene: 4. The CDR3 loop spans 15 amino acids. As DNA, the CDR3 is TGTGCCAGCAGCTTAGTCGGGACAGGGGAAGAGACCCAGTACTTC. Encoded protein: CASSLVGTGEETQYF.

V is TRBV27 and J is TRBJ1-2, with TRBD1 matching 7 bases. The germline gives CDR1 MNHEY, CDR2 SMNVEV (reference sequence). This CDR3 comprises 13 residues. V trimming: 7 bases; J trimming: 7 bases; junction bases outside the gene matches: 9. Here the CDR3 DNA reads TGTGCCAGCAAAGTACAGGGGTCACTTGGCTACACCTTC. It encodes CASKVQGSLGYTF.

This chain joins TRBV11-2 and TRBJ2-6; perhaps TRBD1 as D (6 bases). Trimming shortened V by 5 bases and J by 4 bases, and 21 bases separated the two germline ends. The CDR3 has 18 amino acids. The V gene's germline CDR1 is SGHAT and CDR2 FQNNGV. The CDR3 nucleotides are TGTGCCAGCAGCCTTTCCACCTCAGGGGTTCGAGGGGCCAACGTCCTGACTTTC. It codes for CASSLSTSGVRGANVLTF.

This chain joins TRBV3-1 (or the pseudogene TRBV3-2) and TRBJ1-5; TRBD1 matches at 7 bases. Germline V gene sequence: CDR1 LGHDT, CDR2 YNNKEL (reference sequence). V shed 1 base and J 11 bases; nucleotides not matched to a gene: 2. The CDR3 runs 12 residues. The chain's CDR3 is CASSQAGQTQHF. The CDR3 DNA follows: TGTGCCAGCAGCCAAGCGGGACAGACCCAGCATTTT.

The chain couples TRBV5-5 to TRBJ1-4; D ambiguous. The CDR3 contains 14 residues. V shed 2 bases and J shed 2 bases, with 7 bases lying between them. CDR1 is SGHKS and CDR2 is YYEKEE in the germline V gene (reference sequence). CDR3 amino acids: CASSLGSTNEKLFF. The CDR3 nucleotides read TGTGCCAGCAGCTTAGGGAGTACTAATGAAAAACTGTTTTTT.

CDR3 nucleotides: TGTGCCAGCAGTCACTCCCCCCCGGGGGGCTTATGGTCCTACGAGCAGTACGTC. As protein: CASSHSPPGGLWSYEQYV. This chain connects TRBV7-8 to TRBJ2-7; D is possibly TRBD2 (7 bases). The V and J ends lost 6 bases and 1 base respectively, with 25 bases between them. Germline CDR1 is SGHVS and CDR2 is FQNEAQ. This CDR3 has 18 amino acids.

The V and J genes are TRBV7-7 and TRBJ1-5, with 11 bases aligning to TRBD1. Germline trimming cut 5 bases from V and 0 bases from J; bases unmatched to any gene: 3. The germline V gene encodes CDR1 SSHAT and CDR2 FNYEAQ (reference sequence). This CDR3 spans 16 amino acids. CDR3: CASSEGQGDSNQPQHF. The CDR3 DNA follows: TGTGCCAGCAGCGAGGGACAGGGGGATAGCAATCAGCCCCAGCATTTT.

The rearrangement joins TRBV7-2 to TRBJ1-1; tentative D call: TRBD1 (5 bases). The V and J ends lost 3 bases and 5 bases respectively, with 19 bases between them. This CDR3 has 16 residues. Germline V gives CDR1 SGHTA, CDR2 FQGNSA. The chain's CDR3 is CASSFRTPLQSTEAFF. The CDR3 bases are TGTGCCAGCAGCTTCCGGACACCCTTACAATCGACTGAAGCTTTCTTT.

The chain carries TRBV11-2 and TRBJ1-3; no clear D. Germline CDR1 reads SGHAT; CDR2 reads FQNNGV. Trimming stripped 5 bases from V and 0 bases from J, with 8 bases between. The CDR3 length is 14 residues. The CDR3 DNA is TGTGCCAGCAGCCGAGGGTACTCTGGAAACACCATATATTTT. Protein product: CASSRGYSGNTIYF.

In its sample, this clone was seen once. The chain is built from TRBV5-5 and TRBJ1-3; no clear D. The CDR3 is 14 amino acids. V lost 4 bases and J lost 4, with 12 bases in between. Germline CDR1 is SGHKS and CDR2 is YYEKEE (reference sequence). The CDR3 coding sequence is TGTGCCAGCAGCCCGCAGGCTTTCGGAAACACCATATATTTT. Translated: CASSPQAFGNTIYF. The full variable domain, rest sourced from reference TRBV5-5 and TRBJ1-3, is DAGVTQSPTHLIKTRGQQVTLRCSPISGHKSVSWYQQVLGQGPQFIFQYYEKEERGRGNFPDRFSARQFPNYSSELNVNALLLGDSALYLCASSPQAFGNTIYFGEGSWLTVV.

The CDR3 region is CASSVRTGAYQETQYF. The CDR3 DNA follows: TGTGCCAGTAGTGTCAGGACAGGGGCCTACCAAGAGACCCAGTACTTC. The chain recombines TRBV19 with TRBJ2-5; 9 bases are a match to TRBD1. The germline V gene has CDR1 LNHDA and CDR2 SQIVND (reference sequence). The CDR3 contains 16 residues. The V segment lost 5 bases and the J segment 0 bases; nucleotides outside the gene matches: 7.

V is TRBV10-3 and J is TRBJ1-2; no reliable D call. This CDR3 has 15 residues. The V and J ends lost 0 bases and 2 bases respectively, with 10 bases between them. Per germline, CDR1 ENHRY and CDR2 SYGVKD. Here the CDR3 reads CAISESRVSNYGYTF. The CDR3 bases are TGTGCCATCAGTGAGTCTCGGGTATCAAACTATGGCTACACCTTC.

J is TRBJ1-2 and V is TRBV7-2; perhaps TRBD1 as D (5 bases). This CDR3 has 15 amino acids. CDR1 is SGHTA and CDR2 is FQGNSA in the germline V gene. The germline V and J ends were trimmed by 2 bases and 8 bases, with 18 bases remaining between them. The CDR3 loop is CASSLYLRERSGYTF. In DNA, the CDR3 is TGTGCCAGCAGCTTATACCTCAGGGAACGTTCGGGCTACACCTTC.

This chain joins TRBV6-5 and TRBJ1-3, with 11 bases matching TRBD1. Trimming took 0 bases from V and 6 from J; bases not matched to a gene: 1. Germline CDR1 reads MNHEY; CDR2 reads SVGAGI. This CDR3 has 15 residues. In nucleotides, the CDR3 is TGTGCCAGCAGTTACTCGGGACAGGGGGAAAACACCATATATTTT. Translated, it gives CASSYSGQGENTIYF.

The V call is TRBV7-2, the J call TRBJ1-2; 7 nucleotides line up with TRBD1. The V gene end was trimmed by 2 bases and the J gene end by 4 bases; junction bases not matched to a gene: 7. In germline, CDR1 is SGHTA, CDR2 FQGNSA. The CDR3 consists of 15 residues. CDR3 region: CASSLQGGPSYGYTF. The CDR3 nucleotides are TGTGCCAGCAGCTTACAGGGGGGTCCTTCCTATGGCTACACCTTC.

The genes are TRBV4-2 and TRBJ1-1, with 7 bases lining up with TRBD1. The CDR3 runs 15 residues. J lost 2 bases, V lost 2 bases, and 5 bases had no gene match. The germline V gene has CDR1 LGHNA and CDR2 YNFKEQ. CDR3 residues: CASSQSQGVNTEAFF. CDR3 nucleotide sequence: TGTGCCAGCAGCCAATCGCAGGGGGTAAACACTGAAGCTTTCTTT.

This clone was seen only a few times. This chain connects TRBV30 to TRBJ2-1, with 13 bases lining up with TRBD2. The V gene end was trimmed by 2 bases and the J gene end by 6 bases; junction bases not matched to a gene: 10. The CDR3 consists of 17 residues. Germline-derived CDR1 and CDR2 are GTSNPN and SVGIG (reference sequence). The CDR3 reads CAWSKWRTSGRFNEQFF. The DNA for the CDR3 is TGTGCCTGGAGTAAATGGAGGACTAGCGGGAGATTCAATGAGCAGTTCTTC.

V usage is TRBV7-9 and J usage is TRBJ2-1; D is possibly TRBD2 (6 bases). From germline, CDR1 is SEHNR and CDR2 FQNEAQ (reference sequence). The length of the CDR3 is 15 residues. V lost 0 bases and J 7 bases, leaving 13 bases between the germline ends. Here the CDR3 reads CASSLAASVLNEQFF. In DNA, the CDR3 is TGTGCCAGCAGCTTAGCTGCTAGCGTATTGAATGAGCAGTTCTTC.

V gene TRBV21-1 combines with J gene TRBJ2-7; the listed D gene, TRBD2, was not tested against the DNA. TRBV21-1 corresponds to a pseudogene. The CDR3 has 16 residues. The CDR3 region is CASSKVKREGPNEQYF. The CDR3 DNA sequence: TGTGCCAGCAGCAAAGTGAAGCGGGAGGGCCCCAACGAGCAGTACTTC.

This chain joins TRBV30 and TRBJ1-6; possibly TRBD1 for D (5 bases). Per germline, CDR1 GTSNPN and CDR2 SVGIG (reference sequence). V was pared by 0 bases and J by 7 bases, with 10 bases between. The CDR3 consists of 14 residues. In DNA form, the CDR3 reads TGTGCCTGGAGTGTAAGGGCAGGGAATTCACCCCTCCACTTT. It yields the protein CAWSVRAGNSPLHF.

V usage is TRBV5-1 and J usage is TRBJ1-5; 12 nucleotides line up with TRBD1. Germline V CDR1 and CDR2: SGHRS, YFSETQ. The CDR3 is 14 residues long. Unmatched junction bases numbered 2, after V lost 3 bases and J lost 7 bases. The CDR3 sequence is CASSWGTGGQPQHF. The DNA of the CDR3 is TGCGCCAGCAGCTGGGGGACAGGGGGCCAGCCCCAGCATTTT.

This chain joins TRBV7-3 and TRBJ1-6, with 9 bases that match TRBD1. The CDR3 has 14 amino acids. The germline V gene encodes CDR1 SGHTA and CDR2 FQGTGA. V was clipped by 5 bases and J by 6 bases; unmatched bases: 2. CDR3 nucleotides: TGTGCCAGCAGCCAGACAGGGGGTAATTCACCCCTCCACTTT. This gives the protein CASSQTGGNSPLHF.

This rearrangement joins TRBV5-1 to TRBJ2-3; TRBD1 agrees at 9 bases. Trimming removed 4 bases from V and 3 bases from J; junction bases left unmatched: 9. Germline CDR1 and CDR2: SGHRS and YFSETQ. The CDR3 loop spans 16 amino acids. The CDR3 nucleotides read TGCGCCAGCAGCGGAAGACAGGGGGTAAGAACAGATACGCAGTATTTT. Translation gives CASSGRQGVRTDTQYF.

This clone has just a few counts. The chain is built from TRBV15 and TRBJ2-7; D unresolved. CDR1 and CDR2 from the germline V gene are LNHNV and YYDKDF (reference sequence). V lost 4 bases, J lost 6 bases, and 19 bases lay in between. The CDR3 spans 15 residues. In nucleotides, the CDR3 is TGTGCCACCAGCACCCCAACTAACCCCTTGGTCGAGCAGTACGTC. This encodes CATSTPTNPLVEQYV.

This clone was recorded only once. This chain uses TRBV5-6 with TRBJ1-5; 9 nucleotides align to TRBD1. Germline CDR1 is SGHDT and CDR2 is YYEEEE. J lost 5 bases, V lost 2 bases, and 11 bases had no gene match. This CDR3 contains 17 residues. CDR3 loop: CASSFTGTGRVDQPQHF. CDR3 nucleotides: TGTGCCAGCAGCTTTACCGGGACAGGGCGCGTTGATCAGCCCCAGCATTTT.

The chain uses TRBV2 and TRBJ1-4; maybe TRBD1 (6 bases). Trimming took 3 bases from V and 4 from J, leaving 12 bases between them. The CDR3 contains 15 residues. Looked up from germline, CDR1 is SNHLY and CDR2 is FYNNEI. The DNA for the CDR3 is TGTGCCAGCAGTGACAGGGGCAGGGGTAATGAAAAACTGTTTTTT. Protein product: CASSDRGRGNEKLFF.